The entry below describes one T cell receptor (beta chain). This record belongs to a study of T cell responses to AZD1222 COVID-19 vaccine. Libraries were prepared by immunoSEQ multiplex PCR; TCRdb keeps only in-frame clonotypes and omits some of them. Of more than 100,000 clones in the sample, about 90% were seen once. The CDR3 has 13 residues. Trimming removed 0 bases from V and 7 bases from J; junction bases left unmatched: 2. Germline CDR1 and CDR2: SGHNT and YYREEE (reference sequence). The receptor's source is an adult in good health. The chain recombines TRBV5-4 with TRBJ2-7; 9 bases agree with TRBD1. Source: peripheral blood, taken on day 0 of AZD1222 vaccination. The CDR3 DNA follows: TGTGCCAGCAGCTTGGACAGGGGGCTGGAGCAGTACTTC. This sequence encodes CASSLDRGLEQYF.